These T cell receptor beta chains were read from a single sample in a study of cytomegalovirus exposure and HLA in healthy donors. Assay: immunoSEQ multiplex PCR; the TCRdb copy retains only in-frame clones and omits some. The sample holds approximately 99,000 clones, 73% seen once. Specimen: PBMCs. The receptors derive from a man aged 35-49 years in good health and CMV-seronegative. Each CDR3 is given with its conserved first and last residue.

J | V | CDR3
TRBJ2-3 | TRBV5-1 | CASSLGGVRADTQYF
TRBJ1-6 | TRBV4-3 | CASSQDAGSGNSPLHF
TRBJ2-7 | TRBV7-8 | CASSLVVGGNYEQYF
TRBJ2-5 | TRBV14 | CASSQDVTRVKTQYF
TRBJ2-6 | TRBV30 | CAWTRLGQGDGANVLTF
TRBJ1-1 | TRBV2 | CASRRSTTGTGARNTEAFF
TRBJ2-7 | TRBV6-5 | CASSLLAGLYEQYF
TRBJ2-5 | TRBV7-6 | CASSPVGGVLETQYF
TRBJ1-3 | TRBV2 | CASSPRYLSSFSGNTIYF
TRBJ1-4 | TRBV25-1 | CASSESRGATNEKLFF
TRBJ1-1 | TRBV7-2 | CASSLKGRGTTEAFF
TRBJ2-3 | TRBV6-1 | CASSEAPRDTQYF
TRBJ1-2 | TRBV18 | CASSPLHTLDGYTF
TRBJ1-2 | TRBV6-6 | CASNQDRGTYGYTF
TRBJ1-2 | TRBV29-1 | CSVGQGANYGYTF
TRBJ1-2 | TRBV6-5 | CASSYSAGHGYTF
TRBJ2-1 | TRBV5-1 | CASSPRTSAYEQFF
TRBJ2-7 | TRBV5-5 | CASSPNPGQGNEQYF
TRBJ1-2 | TRBV15 | CATSRGGATGQAARGGYTF
TRBJ1-1 | TRBV13 | CTSSPQTGVPTEAFF
TRBJ1-6 | TRBV14 | CASSRTGFSYNSPLHF
TRBJ2-5 | TRBV2 | CASSGQGETQYF
TRBJ1-5 | TRBV23-1 | CASSQSRGSLNQPQHF
TRBJ2-5 | TRBV5-4 | CASSLALAGGQETQYF
TRBJ1-5 | TRBV6-1 | CASRVGAAGNQPQHF
TRBJ2-7 | TRBV6-5 | CASGGAIHEQYF
TRBJ2-3 | TRBV7-9 | CASSFHLPSGDTDTQYF
TRBJ2-5 | TRBV4-2 | CASSQERGQQEETQYF
TRBJ1-1 | TRBV7-8 | CASSLQGDTEAFF
TRBJ1-2 | TRBV29-1 | CSATGDRTTNYGYTF
TRBJ2-3 | TRBV7-8 | CASSVKTGTGLSDTQYF
TRBJ2-1 | TRBV2 | CASQGPLMSSYNEQFF
TRBJ1-2 | TRBV5-6 | CASSPGGNYGYTF
TRBJ2-3 | TRBV15 | CATSRSRSAPKSDTQYF
TRBJ2-7 | TRBV4-1 | CASSQGSWDSSYEQYF
TRBJ2-3 | TRBV5-1 | CASSTGGFRDTQYF
TRBJ1-2 | TRBV19 | CASRSRGANYGYTF
TRBJ2-7 | TRBV5-6 | CASSPRWLAGDQSSYEQYF
TRBJ2-1 | TRBV2 | CASKWGAGGPYNEQFF